Below are 9 T cell receptor beta chains sequenced from a single sample in a study of cytomegalovirus exposure and HLA in healthy donors. Measured with immunoSEQ multiplex PCR; TCRdb has only the in-frame clones, and not every one. The profile shows 65,000 to 75,000 clones, 94% of them singletons. The sample consisted of PBMCs. The source of these receptors is a man aged 18 to 30 in good health and CMV-seropositive.

V is TRBV6-5 and J is TRBJ2-7, with D unresolved. Trimming shortened V by 8 bases and J by 0 bases, and 5 bases separated the two germline ends. The length of the CDR3 is 11 residues. Germline V lookup: CDR1 MNHEY, CDR2 SVGAGI. The CDR3 here is CASVNSYEQYF. The CDR3 DNA follows: TGTGCCAGCGTCAACTCCTACGAGCAGTACTTC.

The chain employs TRBV6-1 and TRBJ1-2; D may be TRBD1 (6 bases). The V end lost 2 bases, the J end lost 4 bases, and 14 bases lay between the germline ends. From germline, CDR1 is MNHNS and CDR2 SASEGT. This CDR3 is built from 15 residues. For the CDR3, the DNA is TGTGCCAGCAGTGAACGGATAGGGGGTGTCTATGGCTACACCTTC. It encodes CASSERIGGVYGYTF.

The CDR3 is CASSVDPPRNEQFF. DNA of the CDR3: TGCGCCAGTTCTGTCGACCCACCGCGGAATGAGCAGTTCTTC. This sequence joins TRBV5-1 and TRBJ2-1; no clear D gene. Between the trimmed V and J ends, which lost 8 bases and 7 bases, there was a span of 19 bases. Germline V gives CDR1 SGHRS, CDR2 YFSETQ. The CDR3 runs 14 residues.

The gene calls are TRBV29-1 and TRBJ2-5, with D uncertain. Germline V gene lookup returns CDR1 SQVTM and CDR2 ANQGSEA. The CDR3 runs to 13 residues. Deletions cut 4 bases from V and 3 bases from J, with 12 bases between. CDR3 sequence (DNA): TGCAGCGTTGGCCTCCGGCTAGAAGAGACCCAGTACTTC. Its protein is CSVGLRLEETQYF.

V usage is TRBV6-5 and J usage is TRBJ2-1; 8 nucleotides line up with TRBD2. Per the germline V gene, CDR1 is MNHEY and CDR2 is SVGAGI. The CDR3 has 12 residues. Unmatched junction bases numbered 3, after V lost 4 bases and J lost 10 bases. CDR3 loop: CASSSLAGEQFF. DNA of the CDR3: TGTGCCAGCAGTTCCCTAGCGGGCGAGCAGTTCTTC.

The chain uses TRBV13 and TRBJ2-3; D remains ambiguous. V lost 2 bases and J 0 bases, leaving 15 bases between the germline ends. The CDR3 runs to 17 residues. The V gene's germline CDR1 is PRHDT and CDR2 FYEKMQ (reference sequence). The CDR3 DNA sequence: TGTGCCAGCAGCTTACTGGCTGGTAGCCGGAGCACAGATACGCAGTATTTT. Encoded protein: CASSLLAGSRSTDTQYF.

CDR3 in amino acids: CASSQDQGRSYEQYF. Here the CDR3 DNA reads TGCGCCAGCAGCCAAGATCAAGGCAGGTCCTACGAGCAGTACTTC. This chain connects TRBV4-1 to TRBJ2-7; D gene ambiguous. The CDR3 spans 15 residues. With 0 bases removed from V and 1 base from J, the gap between germline ends came to 10 bases. CDR1 and CDR2 from the germline V gene are MGHRA and YSYEKL.

The table lists this clone with a count of one. The chain is built from TRBV28 and TRBJ2-1; TRBD2 aligns across 15 bases. This CDR3 is built from 16 residues. V dropped 5 bases and J dropped 7; count of bases not matched to a gene: 6. The V gene's germline CDR1 is MDHEN and CDR2 SYDVKM. CDR3 in amino acids: CASSPLGTSGRNEQFF. The CDR3 region has the DNA TGTGCCAGCAGTCCCCTCGGGACTAGCGGGAGGAATGAGCAGTTCTTC.

The chain is built from TRBV30 and TRBJ2-7, with TRBD1 matching 7 bases. The germline CDR1 and CDR2 sequences are GTSNPN and SVGIG (reference sequence). V lost 3 bases, J lost 3 bases, and 2 bases stayed unmatched. This CDR3 contains 12 residues. The DNA of the CDR3 is TGTGCCTGGAGACGGGACAGCTACGAGCAGTACTTC. Translated, it gives CAWRRDSYEQYF.